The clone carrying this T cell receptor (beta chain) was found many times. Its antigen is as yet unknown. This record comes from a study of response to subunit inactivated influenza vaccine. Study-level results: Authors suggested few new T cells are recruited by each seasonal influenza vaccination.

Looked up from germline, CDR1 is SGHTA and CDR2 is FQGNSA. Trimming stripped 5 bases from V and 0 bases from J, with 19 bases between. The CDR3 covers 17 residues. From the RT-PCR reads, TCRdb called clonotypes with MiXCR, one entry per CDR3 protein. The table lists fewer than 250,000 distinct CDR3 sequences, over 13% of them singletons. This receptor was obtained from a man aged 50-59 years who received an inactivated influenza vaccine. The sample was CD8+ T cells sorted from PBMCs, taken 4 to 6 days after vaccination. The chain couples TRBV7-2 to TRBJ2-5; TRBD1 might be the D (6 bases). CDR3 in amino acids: CASSRRTGLAYQETQYF. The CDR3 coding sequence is TGTGCCAGCAGCCGTCGAACAGGGCTCGCGTACCAAGAGACCCAGTACTTC.